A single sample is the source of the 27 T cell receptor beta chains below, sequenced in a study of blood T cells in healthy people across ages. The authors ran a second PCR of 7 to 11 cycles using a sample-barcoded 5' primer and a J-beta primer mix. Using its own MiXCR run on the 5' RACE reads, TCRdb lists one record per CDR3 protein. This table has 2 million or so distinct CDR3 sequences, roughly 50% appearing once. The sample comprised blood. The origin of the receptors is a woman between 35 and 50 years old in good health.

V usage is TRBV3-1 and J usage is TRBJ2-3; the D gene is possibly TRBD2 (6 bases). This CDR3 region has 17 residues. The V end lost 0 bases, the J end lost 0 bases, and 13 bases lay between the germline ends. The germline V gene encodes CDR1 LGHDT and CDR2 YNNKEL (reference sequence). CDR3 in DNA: TGTGCCAGCAGCCAAGAGGCGGCGGGGATTAGCACAGATACGCAGTATTTT. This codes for CASSQEAAGISTDTQYF.

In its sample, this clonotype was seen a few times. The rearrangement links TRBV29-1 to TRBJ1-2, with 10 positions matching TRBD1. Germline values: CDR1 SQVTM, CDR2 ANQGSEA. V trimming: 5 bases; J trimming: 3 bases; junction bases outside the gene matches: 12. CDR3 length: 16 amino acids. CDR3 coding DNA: TGCAGCGTTCGCCTCGTGGGACAGGGGTACCACTATGGCTACACCTTC. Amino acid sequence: CSVRLVGQGYHYGYTF.

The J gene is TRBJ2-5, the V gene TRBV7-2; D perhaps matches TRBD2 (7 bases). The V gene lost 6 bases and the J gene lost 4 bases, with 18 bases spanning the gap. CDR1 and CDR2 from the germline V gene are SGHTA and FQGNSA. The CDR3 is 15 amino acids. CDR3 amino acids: CASSWGGGLGETQYF. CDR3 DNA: TGTGCCAGCAGTTGGGGGGGGGGCCTCGGAGAGACCCAGTACTTC. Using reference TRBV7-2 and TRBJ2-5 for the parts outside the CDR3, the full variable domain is GAGVSQSPSNKVTEKGKDVELRCDPISGHTALYWYRQSLGQGLEFLIYFQGNSAPDKSGLPSDRFSAERTGGSVSTLTIQRTQQEDSAVYLCASSWGGGLGETQYFGPGTRLLVL.

Written as DNA, the CDR3 is TGCGCCAGCAGCCAAGATGGCGGGGCCTGGGACATCTATGGCTACACCTTC. Translation: CASSQDGGAWDIYGYTF. The V gene is TRBV4-3, the J gene TRBJ1-2; TRBD1 might be the D (6 bases). The V end lost 0 bases, the J end lost 4 bases, and 18 bases lay between the germline ends. The CDR3 sequence is 17 residues long. Looked up from germline, CDR1 is LGHNA and CDR2 is YSLEER.

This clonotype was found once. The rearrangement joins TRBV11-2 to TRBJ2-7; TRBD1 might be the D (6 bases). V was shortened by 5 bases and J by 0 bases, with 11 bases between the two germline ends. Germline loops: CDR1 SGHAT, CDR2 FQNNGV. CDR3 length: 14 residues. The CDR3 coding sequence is TGTGCCAGCAGCCCGTACAGGGCCTCCTACGAGCAGTACTTC. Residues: CASSPYRASYEQYF.

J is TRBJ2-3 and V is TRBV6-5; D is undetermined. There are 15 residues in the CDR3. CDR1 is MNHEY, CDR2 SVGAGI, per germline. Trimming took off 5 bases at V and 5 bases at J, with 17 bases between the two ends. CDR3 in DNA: TGTGCCAGCAGTCCTGGCCCGAATACCCGAGATACGCAGTATTTT. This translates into CASSPGPNTRDTQYF.

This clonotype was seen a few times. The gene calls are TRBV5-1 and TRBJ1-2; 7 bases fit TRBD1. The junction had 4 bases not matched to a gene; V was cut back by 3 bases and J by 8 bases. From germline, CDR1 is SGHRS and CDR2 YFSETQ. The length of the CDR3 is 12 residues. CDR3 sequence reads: CASSSRGEGYTF. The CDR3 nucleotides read TGCGCCAGCAGCTCCAGGGGGGAAGGCTACACCTTC.

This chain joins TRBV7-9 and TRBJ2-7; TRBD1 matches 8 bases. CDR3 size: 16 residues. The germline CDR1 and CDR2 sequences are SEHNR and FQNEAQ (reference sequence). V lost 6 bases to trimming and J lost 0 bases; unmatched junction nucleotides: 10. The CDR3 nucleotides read TGTGCCAGCAGTTCAGGGGGACAGGCCGGCTCCTACGAGCAGTACTTC. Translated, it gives CASSSGGQAGSYEQYF.

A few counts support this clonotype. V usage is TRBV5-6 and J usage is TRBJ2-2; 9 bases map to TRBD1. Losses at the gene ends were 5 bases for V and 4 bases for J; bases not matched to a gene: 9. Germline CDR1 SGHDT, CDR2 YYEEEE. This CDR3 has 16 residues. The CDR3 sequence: CASSLLQGASTGELFF. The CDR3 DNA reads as TGTGCCAGCAGTTTATTACAGGGGGCAAGCACCGGGGAGCTGTTTTTT.

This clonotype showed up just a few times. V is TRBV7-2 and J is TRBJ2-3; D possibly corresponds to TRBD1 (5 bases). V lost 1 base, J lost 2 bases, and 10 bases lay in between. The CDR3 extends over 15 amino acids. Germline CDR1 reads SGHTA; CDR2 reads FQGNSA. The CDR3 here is CASSLGGDDTDTQYF. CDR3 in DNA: TGTGCCAGCAGCTTAGGGGGCGATGACACAGATACGCAGTATTTT.

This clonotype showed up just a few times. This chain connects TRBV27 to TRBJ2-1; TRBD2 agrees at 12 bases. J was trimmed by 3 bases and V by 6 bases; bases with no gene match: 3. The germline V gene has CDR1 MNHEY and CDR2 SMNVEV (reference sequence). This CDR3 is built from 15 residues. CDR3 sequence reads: CASRRTSGDYNEQFF. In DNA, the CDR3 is TGTGCCAGCAGAAGGACTAGCGGGGACTACAATGAGCAGTTCTTC.

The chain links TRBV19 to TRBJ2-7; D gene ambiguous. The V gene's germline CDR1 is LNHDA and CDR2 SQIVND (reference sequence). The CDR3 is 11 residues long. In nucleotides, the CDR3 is TGTGCACCCCGAGAGTTCTCCGAGCAGTACTTC. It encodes CAPREFSEQYF.

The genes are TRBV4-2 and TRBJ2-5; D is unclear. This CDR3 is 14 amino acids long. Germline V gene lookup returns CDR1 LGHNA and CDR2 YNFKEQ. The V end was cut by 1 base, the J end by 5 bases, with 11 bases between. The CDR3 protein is CASSQAKEWETQYF. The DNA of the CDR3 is TGTGCCAGCAGCCAAGCCAAGGAGTGGGAGACCCAGTACTTC.

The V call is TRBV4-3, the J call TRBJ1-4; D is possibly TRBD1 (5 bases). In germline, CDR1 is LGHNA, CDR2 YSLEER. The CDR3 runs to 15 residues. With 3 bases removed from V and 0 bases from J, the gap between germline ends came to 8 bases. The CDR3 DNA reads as TGCGCCAGCAGCCAGCAGGGTTCAACTAATGAAAAACTGTTTTTT. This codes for CASSQQGSTNEKLFF.

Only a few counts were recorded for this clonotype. The CDR3 DNA is TGCGCCAGCAGCCAAGATGGGCCTAGCGGTAGCTCTGGGGCCAACGTCCTGACTTTC. Translation gives CASSQDGPSGSSGANVLTF. V is TRBV4-3 and J is TRBJ2-6; 7 bases fit TRBD2. The CDR3 contains 19 residues. The V gene end was trimmed by 0 bases and the J gene end by 0 bases; junction bases not matched to a gene: 8. Germline V CDR1 and CDR2: LGHNA, YSLEER.

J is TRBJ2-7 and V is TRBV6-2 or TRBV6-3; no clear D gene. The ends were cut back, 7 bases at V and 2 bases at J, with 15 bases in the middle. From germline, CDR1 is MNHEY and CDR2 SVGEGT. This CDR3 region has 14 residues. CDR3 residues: CASTDPERTYEQYF. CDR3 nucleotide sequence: TGTGCCAGCACCGATCCGGAAAGAACCTACGAGCAGTACTTC.

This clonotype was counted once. The CDR3 sequence: CASSLTGGRASDEQFF. In nucleotides, the CDR3 is TGTGCCAGCAGTTTGACGGGGGGGCGGGCTTCGGATGAGCAGTTCTTC. The J gene is TRBJ2-1, the V gene TRBV7-2, with TRBD2 identical over 8 bases. Germline V gene lookup returns CDR1 SGHTA and CDR2 FQGNSA. The CDR3 spans 16 residues. With 6 bases clipped from V and 8 bases from J, the junction kept 15 bases outside the gene matches.

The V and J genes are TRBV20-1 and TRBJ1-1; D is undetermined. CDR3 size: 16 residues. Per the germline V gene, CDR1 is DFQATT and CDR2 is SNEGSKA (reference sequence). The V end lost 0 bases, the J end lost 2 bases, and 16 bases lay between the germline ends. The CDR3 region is CSARDLETALNTEAFF. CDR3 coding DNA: TGCAGTGCTAGAGATCTTGAAACAGCACTTAACACTGAAGCTTTCTTT.

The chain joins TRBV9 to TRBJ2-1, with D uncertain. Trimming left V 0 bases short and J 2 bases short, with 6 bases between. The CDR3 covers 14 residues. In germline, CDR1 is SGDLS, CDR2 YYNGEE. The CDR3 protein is CASSVDPAYNEQFF. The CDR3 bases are TGTGCCAGCAGCGTAGATCCCGCCTACAATGAGCAGTTCTTC.

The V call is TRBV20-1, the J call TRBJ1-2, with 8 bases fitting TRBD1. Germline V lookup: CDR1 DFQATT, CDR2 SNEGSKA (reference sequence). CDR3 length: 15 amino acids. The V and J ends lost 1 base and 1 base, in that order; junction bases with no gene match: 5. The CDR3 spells CSARVNRGSNYGYTF. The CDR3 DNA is TGCAGTGCTAGAGTCAACAGGGGGAGTAACTATGGCTACACCTTC.

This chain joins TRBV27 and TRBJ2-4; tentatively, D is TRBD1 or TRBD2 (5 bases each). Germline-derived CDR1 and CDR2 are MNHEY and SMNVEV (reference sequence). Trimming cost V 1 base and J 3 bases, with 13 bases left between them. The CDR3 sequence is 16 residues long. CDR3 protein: CASSLYGGEGKNIQYF. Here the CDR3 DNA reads TGTGCCAGCAGTTTATATGGGGGAGAGGGCAAAAACATTCAGTACTTC.

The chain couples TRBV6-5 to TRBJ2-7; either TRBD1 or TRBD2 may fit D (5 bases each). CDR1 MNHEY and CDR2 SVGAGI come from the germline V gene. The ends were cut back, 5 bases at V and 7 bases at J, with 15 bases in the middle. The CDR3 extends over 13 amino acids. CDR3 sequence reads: CASSMGPRNEQYF. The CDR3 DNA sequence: TGTGCCAGCAGTATGGGACCAAGAAATGAGCAGTACTTC.

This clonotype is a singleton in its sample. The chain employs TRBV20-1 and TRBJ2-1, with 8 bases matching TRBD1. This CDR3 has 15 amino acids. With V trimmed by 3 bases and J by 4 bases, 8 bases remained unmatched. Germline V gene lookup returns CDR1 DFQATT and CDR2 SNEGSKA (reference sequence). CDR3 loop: CSAREQGVVYNEQFF. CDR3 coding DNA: TGCAGTGCTAGGGAACAGGGGGTGGTGTACAATGAGCAGTTCTTC.

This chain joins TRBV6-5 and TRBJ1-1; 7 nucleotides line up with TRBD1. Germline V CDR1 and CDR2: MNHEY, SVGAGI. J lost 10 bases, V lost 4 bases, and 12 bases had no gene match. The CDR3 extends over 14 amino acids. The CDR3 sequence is CASSLDRDGRGAFF. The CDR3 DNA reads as TGTGCCAGCAGTTTAGACAGGGATGGAAGGGGAGCTTTCTTT.

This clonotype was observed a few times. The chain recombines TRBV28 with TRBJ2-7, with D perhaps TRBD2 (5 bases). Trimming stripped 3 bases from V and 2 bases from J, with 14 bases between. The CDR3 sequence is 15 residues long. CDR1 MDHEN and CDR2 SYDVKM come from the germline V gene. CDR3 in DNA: TGTGCCAGCAGTTTCTCGAGGGCCCCCACCTACGAGCAGTACTTC. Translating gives CASSFSRAPTYEQYF.

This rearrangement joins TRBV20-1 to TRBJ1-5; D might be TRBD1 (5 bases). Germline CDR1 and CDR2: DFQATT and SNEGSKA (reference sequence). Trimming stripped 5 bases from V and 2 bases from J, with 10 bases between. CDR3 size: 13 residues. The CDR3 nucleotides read TGCAGTGCTCCCTTGGGGGGCAATCAGCCCCAGCATTTT. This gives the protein CSAPLGGNQPQHF.

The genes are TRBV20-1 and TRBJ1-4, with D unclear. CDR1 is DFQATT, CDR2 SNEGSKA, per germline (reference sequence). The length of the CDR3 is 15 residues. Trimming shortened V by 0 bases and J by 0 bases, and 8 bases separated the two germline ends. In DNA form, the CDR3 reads TGCAGTGCTAGAGAGTCAGGAACAACTAATGAAAAACTGTTTTTT. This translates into CSARESGTTNEKLFF.